Listed here are 14 T cell receptor beta chains from one sample, sequenced in a study of T cells in tuberculosis. Repertoires were generated with immunoSEQ multiplex PCR, while TCRdb's copy carries only in-frame clones and drops some. Among approximately 88,000 clones listed, just over 90% were seen once. Cells were sorted from thawed PBMC rested overnight and stained with GMM-loaded CD1B tetramer, viability dye and anti-CD3. The CD1B tetramers carried C32 glucose monomycolate purified from Rhodococcus equi. The sample was CD1b-GMM tetramer-negative cells sorted from PBMCs. Receptors originate from an adult woman with latent tuberculosis.

J is TRBJ2-1 and V is TRBV5-4, with 16 bases lining up with TRBD2. CDR1 SGHNT and CDR2 YYREEE come from the germline V gene (reference sequence). The CDR3 sequence is 18 residues long. Trimming cost V 3 bases and J 5 bases; bases outside gene matches: 8. CDR3 DNA sequence: TGTGCCAGCAGCTCCGGGACTAGCGGGGGGGTCCTTAACAATGAGCAGTTCTTC. Translating gives CASSSGTSGGVLNNEQFF.

The chain recombines TRBV10-3 with TRBJ1-4; tentatively, D is TRBD1 (5 bases). This CDR3 has 15 residues. Per the germline V gene, CDR1 is ENHRY and CDR2 is SYGVKD. The V end was cut by 0 bases, the J end by 5 bases, with 10 bases between. This CDR3 is CAISESTVRNEKLFF. The DNA for the CDR3 is TGTGCCATCAGTGAGTCGACAGTCCGGAATGAAAAACTGTTTTTT.

This chain links TRBV7-6 with TRBJ2-1, with 9 bases identical to TRBD2. Germline-derived CDR1 and CDR2 are SGHVS and FNYEAQ. With V trimmed by 1 base and J by 8 bases, 9 bases remained unmatched. This CDR3 comprises 16 residues. This chain's CDR3 is CASSLGARAGGYEQFF. The CDR3, as DNA: TGTGCCAGCAGCTTAGGTGCCCGGGCGGGGGGGTATGAGCAGTTCTTC.

This rearrangement joins TRBV7-3 to TRBJ2-1, with 15 bases lining up with TRBD2. V dropped 5 bases and J dropped 9; count of bases not matched to a gene: 5. The CDR3 totals 15 residues. Germline V CDR1 and CDR2: SGHTA, FQGTGA. CDR3 region: CASSRGLAGGFEQFF. Here the CDR3 DNA reads TGTGCCAGCAGCCGCGGACTAGCGGGGGGGTTTGAGCAGTTCTTC. Using reference TRBV7-3 and TRBJ2-1 for the parts outside the CDR3, the full variable domain is GAGVSQTPSNKVTEKGKYVELRCDPISGHTALYWYRQSLGQGPEFLIYFQGTGAADDSGLPNDRFFAVRPEGSVSTLKIQRTERGDSAVYLCASSRGLAGGFEQFFGPGTRLTVL.

The rearrangement links TRBV19 to TRBJ1-2; 8 nucleotides match TRBD1. The CDR3 is 16 amino acids. The J segment lost 7 bases and the V segment lost 3 bases, leaving 13 bases of the junction unmatched. Germline V lookup: CDR1 LNHDA, CDR2 SQIVND (reference sequence). CDR3 in amino acids: CASSIPGGAGISGYTF. The DNA for the CDR3 is TGTGCCAGTAGTATTCCAGGGGGCGCTGGCATTTCTGGCTACACCTTC.

The V call is TRBV6-5, the J call TRBJ2-2; D remains ambiguous. From germline, CDR1 is MNHEY and CDR2 SVGAGI. V was cut by 4 bases and J by 7 bases, with 10 bases left in between. This CDR3 has 13 amino acids. The CDR3 sequence: CASSSTPGGELFF. The CDR3 DNA follows: TGTGCCAGCAGTTCCACCCCGGGCGGGGAGCTGTTTTTT.

This chain links TRBV7-2 with TRBJ2-1; 7 nucleotides align to TRBD2. The CDR3 totals 15 residues. V gave up 5 bases and J gave up 0 bases; unmatched junction bases: 4. Germline V lookup: CDR1 SGHTA, CDR2 FQGNSA. CDR3 amino acids: CASSPSGSSYNEQFF. In DNA, the CDR3 is TGTGCCAGCAGCCCTAGCGGTAGCTCCTACAATGAGCAGTTCTTC.

This clone was picked up a small number of times. This chain connects TRBV28 to TRBJ1-4; 7 positions match TRBD1. Germline V CDR1 and CDR2: MDHEN, SYDVKM. The J segment lost 9 bases and the V segment lost 2 bases, leaving 6 bases of the junction unmatched. CDR3 size: 14 residues. CDR3 loop: CASSLVETGKKLFF. The CDR3, as DNA: TGTGCCAGCAGTTTAGTAGAGACAGGGAAAAAACTGTTTTTT.

This clone has more than one count but fewer than ten. This chain uses TRBV19 with TRBJ1-1; 12 positions match TRBD1. With V trimmed by 6 bases and J by 10 bases, 6 bases remained unmatched. The CDR3 covers 13 residues. CDR1 is LNHDA, CDR2 SQIVND, per germline (reference sequence). In nucleotides, the CDR3 is TGTGCCAGTAGCCCGGGACAGGGGGCAACAGCTTTCTTT. Amino acid sequence: CASSPGQGATAFF.

The rearrangement uses TRBV30 and TRBJ1-1; D perhaps matches TRBD1 (6 bases). Germline V lookup: CDR1 GTSNPN, CDR2 SVGIG (reference sequence). The CDR3 has 13 amino acids. The V end lost 1 base, the J end lost 5 bases, and 11 bases lay between the germline ends. The CDR3 DNA follows: TGTGCCTGGAGTGGCAGGGGATCGACTGAAGCTTTCTTT. It translates to CAWSGRGSTEAFF. The full variable domain, in which reference TRBV30 and TRBJ1-1 provide the parts outside the CDR3, is SQTIHQWPATLVQPVGSPLSLECTVEGTSNPNLYWYRQAAGRGLQLLFYSVGIGQISSEVPQNLSASRPQDRQFILSSKKLLLSDSGFYLCAWSGRGSTEAFFGQGTRLTVV.

The chain employs TRBV7-8 and TRBJ2-3; 9 bases line up with TRBD1. Per the germline V gene, CDR1 is SGHVS and CDR2 is FQNEAQ. V trimming: 5 bases; J trimming: 6 bases; junction bases outside the gene matches: 6. This CDR3 spans 14 amino acids. The CDR3 loop reads CASSPGQGMDTQYF. In nucleotides, the CDR3 is TGTGCCAGCAGCCCCGGACAGGGGATGGATACGCAGTATTTT. The full variable domain, in which reference TRBV7-8 and TRBJ2-3 provide the parts outside the CDR3, is GAGVSQSPRYKVAKRGQDVALRCDPISGHVSLFWYQQALGQGPEFLTYFQNEAQLDKSGLPSDRFFAERPEGSVSTLKIQRTQQEDSAVYLCASSPGQGMDTQYFGPGTRLTVL.

The V call is TRBV18, the J call TRBJ2-7; TRBD2 agrees at 10 bases. The CDR3 runs 16 residues. V was clipped by 3 bases and J by 4 bases; unmatched bases: 9. CDR1 KGHSH and CDR2 LQKENI come from the germline V gene. CDR3 DNA sequence: TGTGCCAGCTCACCCGTGGCTAGCGGGGGCTCATACGAGCAGTACGTC. It specifies CASSPVASGGSYEQYV.

The chain links TRBV2 to TRBJ1-2; D is unresolved. Germline V lookup: CDR1 SNHLY, CDR2 FYNNEI. The ends were cut back, 3 bases at V and 0 bases at J, with 17 bases in the middle. The CDR3 loop spans 17 amino acids. CDR3 in DNA: TGTGCCAGCAGTGACGACGGAAGCCTAGGAGCTAACTATGGCTACACCTTC. Encoded protein: CASSDDGSLGANYGYTF.

The chain employs TRBV25-1 and TRBJ1-1, with a tentative D call TRBD1 (6 bases). V lost 6 bases, J lost 10 bases, and 18 bases lay in between. Looked up from germline, CDR1 is MGHDK and CDR2 is SYGVNS. This CDR3 comprises 13 residues. The CDR3 reads CASSLGSTGSAFF. In DNA form, the CDR3 reads TGTGCCAGCAGCCTCGGTTCGACAGGATCAGCTTTCTTT.